This TCR beta chain derives from a study of T cells in women clearing cervical HPV infection. V was cut by 4 bases and J by 3 bases, with 9 bases left in between. CDR3 length equals 13 residues. Germline CDR1 and CDR2: SGHDN and FVKESK. A remark on this clone: The observed sequence ends 3 residues before the CDR3 terminus, with the missing tail filled in from the germline J gene.

The table came from immunoSEQ multiplex PCR; TCRdb's copy has only in-frame clones and leaves some out. The sample data list fewer than 40,000 clones. The sequenced sample was blood buffy coat. J is TRBJ1-2 and V is TRBV14, with D uncertain. This TCR was sampled from a woman aged 18 to 75 with a cervical HPV16 infection that either progressed to CIN3+ or cleared (not recorded which). Here the CDR3 reads CASSPTVYYGYTF. CDR3 DNA, as far as it was read: TGTGCCAGCAGCCCAACAGTTTACTATGGC.